This T cell receptor beta chain was observed in a study of blood T cell repertoires in COVID-19. The J segment lost 3 bases and the V segment lost 5 bases, leaving 5 bases of the junction unmatched. This CDR3 is built from 15 residues. The V gene's germline CDR1 is MNHEY and CDR2 SVGEGT. Profiling relied on immunoSEQ multiplex PCR, and the TCRdb table lists in-frame clones only, not all of them. The table has about 130,000 clones, around 86% seen once. Specimen: PBMCs or T cells enriched from blood (not recorded which). This TCR derives from a man in his fifties or sixties who had recovered from COVID-19. The V gene is TRBV6-2 or TRBV6-3, the J gene TRBJ2-7; 12 bases agree with TRBD2. In DNA form, the CDR3 reads TGTGCCAGCAGTGCCGGACTAGCGGGAATCTACGAGCAGTACTTC. Protein sequence: CASSAGLAGIYEQYF.